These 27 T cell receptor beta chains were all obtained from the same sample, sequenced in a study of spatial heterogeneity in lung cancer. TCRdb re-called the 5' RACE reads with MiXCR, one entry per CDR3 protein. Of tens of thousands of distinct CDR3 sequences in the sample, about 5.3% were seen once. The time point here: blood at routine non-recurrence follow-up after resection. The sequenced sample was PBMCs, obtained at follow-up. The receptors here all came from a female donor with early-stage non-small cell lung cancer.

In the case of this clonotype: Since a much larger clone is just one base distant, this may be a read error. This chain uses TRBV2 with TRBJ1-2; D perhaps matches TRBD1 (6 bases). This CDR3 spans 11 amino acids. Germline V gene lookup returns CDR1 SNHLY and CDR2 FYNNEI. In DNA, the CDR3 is TGTGTCAGCAGTGAACAGGGAGGCTACACCTTC. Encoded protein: CVSSEQGGYTF.

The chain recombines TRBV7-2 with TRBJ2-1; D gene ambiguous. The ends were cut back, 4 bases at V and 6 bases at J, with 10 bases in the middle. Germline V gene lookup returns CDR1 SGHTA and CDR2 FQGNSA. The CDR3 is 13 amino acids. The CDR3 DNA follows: TGTGCCAGCAGCTCCAGCGCGGCCAATGAGCAGTTCTTC. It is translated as CASSSSAANEQFF.

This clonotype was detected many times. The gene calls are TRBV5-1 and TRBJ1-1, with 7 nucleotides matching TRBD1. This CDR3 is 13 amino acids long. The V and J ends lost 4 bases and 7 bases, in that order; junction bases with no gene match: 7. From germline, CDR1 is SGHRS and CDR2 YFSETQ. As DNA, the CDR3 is TGCGCCAGCAGCCTGGGACAGAGTGGTGAAGCTTTCTTT. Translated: CASSLGQSGEAFF.

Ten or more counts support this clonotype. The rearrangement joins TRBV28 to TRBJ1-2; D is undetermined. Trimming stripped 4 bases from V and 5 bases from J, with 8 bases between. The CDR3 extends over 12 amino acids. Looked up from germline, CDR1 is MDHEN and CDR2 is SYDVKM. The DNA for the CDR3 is TGTGCCAGCAGTTCAACGACTTATGGCTACACCTTC. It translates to CASSSTTYGYTF.

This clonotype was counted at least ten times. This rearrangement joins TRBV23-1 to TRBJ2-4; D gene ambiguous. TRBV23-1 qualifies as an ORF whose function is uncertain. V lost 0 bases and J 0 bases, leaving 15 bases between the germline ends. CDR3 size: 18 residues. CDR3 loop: CASSQSLAKPLAKNIQYF. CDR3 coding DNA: TGCGCCAGCAGTCAATCTTTAGCTAAACCTCTAGCCAAAAACATTCAGTACTTC.

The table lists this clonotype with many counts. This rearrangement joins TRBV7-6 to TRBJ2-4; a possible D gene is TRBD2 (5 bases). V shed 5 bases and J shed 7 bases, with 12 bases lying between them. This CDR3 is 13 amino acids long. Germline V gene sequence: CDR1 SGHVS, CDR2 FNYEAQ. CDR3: CASSRELSNIQYF. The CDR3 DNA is TGTGCCAGCAGCCGGGAATTGTCTAACATTCAGTACTTC.

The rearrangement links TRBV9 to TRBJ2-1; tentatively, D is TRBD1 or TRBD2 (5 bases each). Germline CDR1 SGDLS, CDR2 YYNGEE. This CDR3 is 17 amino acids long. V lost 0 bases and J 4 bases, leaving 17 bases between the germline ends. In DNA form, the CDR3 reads TGTGCCAGCAGCGTAGAGCCCCCGGGGCACCGGTACAATGAGCAGTTCTTC. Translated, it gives CASSVEPPGHRYNEQFF.

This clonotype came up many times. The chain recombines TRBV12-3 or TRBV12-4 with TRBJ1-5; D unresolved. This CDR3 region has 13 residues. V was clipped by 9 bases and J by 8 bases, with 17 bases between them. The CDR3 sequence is CASTRRPQEPQHF. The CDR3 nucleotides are TGTGCCAGTACCCGGCGCCCGCAGGAGCCCCAGCATTTT.

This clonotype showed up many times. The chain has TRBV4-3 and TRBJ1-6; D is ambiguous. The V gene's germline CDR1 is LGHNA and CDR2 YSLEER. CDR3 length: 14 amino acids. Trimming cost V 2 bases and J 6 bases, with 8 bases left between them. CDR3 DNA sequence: TGCGCCAGCAGCCAATCGGTCTCTAATTCACCCCTCCACTTT. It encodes CASSQSVSNSPLHF.

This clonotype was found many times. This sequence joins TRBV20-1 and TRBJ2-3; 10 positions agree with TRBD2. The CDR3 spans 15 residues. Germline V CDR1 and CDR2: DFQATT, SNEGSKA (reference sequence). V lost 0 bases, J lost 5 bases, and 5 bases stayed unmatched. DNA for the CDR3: TGCAGTGCTAGAGATACTGAGCGGGGGGGAGATACGCAGTATTTT. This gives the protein CSARDTERGGDTQYF.

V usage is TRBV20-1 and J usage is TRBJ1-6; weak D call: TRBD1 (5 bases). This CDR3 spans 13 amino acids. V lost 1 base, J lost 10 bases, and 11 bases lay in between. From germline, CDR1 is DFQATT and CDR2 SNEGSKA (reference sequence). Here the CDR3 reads CSARVGVNSPLHF. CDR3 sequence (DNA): TGCAGTGCTAGAGTGGGGGTAAACTCACCCCTCCACTTT.

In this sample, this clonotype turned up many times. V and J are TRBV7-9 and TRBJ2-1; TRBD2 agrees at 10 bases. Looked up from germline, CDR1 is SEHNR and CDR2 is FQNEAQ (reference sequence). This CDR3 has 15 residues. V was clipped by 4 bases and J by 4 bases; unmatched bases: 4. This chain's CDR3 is CASSSGLASYNEQFF. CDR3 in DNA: TGTGCCAGCAGCTCGGGACTAGCGAGTTACAATGAGCAGTTCTTC. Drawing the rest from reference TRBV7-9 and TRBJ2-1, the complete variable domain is DTGVSQNPRHKITKRGQNVTFRCDPISEHNRLYWYRQTLGQGPEFLTYFQNEAQLEKSRLLSDRFSAERPKGSFSTLEIQRTEQGDSAMYLCASSSGLASYNEQFFGPGTRLTVL.

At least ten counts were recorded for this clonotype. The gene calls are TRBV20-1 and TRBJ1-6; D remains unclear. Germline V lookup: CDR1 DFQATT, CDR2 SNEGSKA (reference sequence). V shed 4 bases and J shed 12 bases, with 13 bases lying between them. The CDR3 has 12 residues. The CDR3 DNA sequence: TGCAGTGCTAATGGCCCCCGATTACCCCTCCACTTT. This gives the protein CSANGPRLPLHF.

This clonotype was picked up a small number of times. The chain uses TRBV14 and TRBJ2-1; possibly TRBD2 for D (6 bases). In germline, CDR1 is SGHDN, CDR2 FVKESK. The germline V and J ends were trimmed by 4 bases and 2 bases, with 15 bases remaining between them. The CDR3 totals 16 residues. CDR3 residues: CASSPPRAGPYNEQFF. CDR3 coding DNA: TGTGCCAGCAGCCCTCCCCGGGCGGGGCCCTACAATGAGCAGTTCTTC.

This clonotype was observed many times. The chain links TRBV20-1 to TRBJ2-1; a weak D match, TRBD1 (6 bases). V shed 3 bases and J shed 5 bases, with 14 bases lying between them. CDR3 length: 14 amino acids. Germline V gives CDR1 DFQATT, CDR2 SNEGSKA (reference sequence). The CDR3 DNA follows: TGCAGTGCTAGTGGCAGGGGTGGGGACAATGAGCAGTTCTTC. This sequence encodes CSASGRGGDNEQFF.

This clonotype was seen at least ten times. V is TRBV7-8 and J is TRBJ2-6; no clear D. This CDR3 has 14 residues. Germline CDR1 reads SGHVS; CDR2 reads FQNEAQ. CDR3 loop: CAIESLSGANVLTF. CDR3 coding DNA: TGTGCTATAGAGAGCCTCTCTGGGGCCAACGTCCTGACTTTC.

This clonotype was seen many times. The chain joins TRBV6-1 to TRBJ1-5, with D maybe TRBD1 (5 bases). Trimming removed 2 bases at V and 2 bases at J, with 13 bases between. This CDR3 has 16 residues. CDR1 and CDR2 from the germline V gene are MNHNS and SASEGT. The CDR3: CASSENGAGGNQPQHF. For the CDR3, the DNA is TGTGCCAGCAGTGAAAACGGGGCCGGCGGCAATCAGCCCCAGCATTTT.

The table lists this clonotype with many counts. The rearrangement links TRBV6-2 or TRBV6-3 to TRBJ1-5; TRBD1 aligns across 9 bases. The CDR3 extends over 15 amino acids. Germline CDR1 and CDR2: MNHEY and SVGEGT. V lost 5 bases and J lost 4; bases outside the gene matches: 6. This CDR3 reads CASSPSTGGNQPQHF. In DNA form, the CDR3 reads TGTGCCAGCAGTCCGTCGACAGGGGGAAATCAGCCCCAGCATTTT.

The CDR3 region is CSAKGDSNNSPLHF. The CDR3 DNA is TGCAGTGCTAAGGGGGACAGCAATAATTCACCCCTCCACTTT. The chain has TRBV20-1 and TRBJ1-6, with TRBD1 identical over 7 bases. Trimming cost V 4 bases and J 5 bases; bases outside gene matches: 5. Germline values: CDR1 DFQATT, CDR2 SNEGSKA (reference sequence). The CDR3 loop spans 14 amino acids.

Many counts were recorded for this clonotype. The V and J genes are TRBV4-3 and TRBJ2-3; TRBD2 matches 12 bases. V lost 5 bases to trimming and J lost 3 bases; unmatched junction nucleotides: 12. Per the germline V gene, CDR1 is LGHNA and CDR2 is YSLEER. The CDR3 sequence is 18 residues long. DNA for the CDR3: TGCGCCAGCAGCTCAGGGGCTAGCGGGGGGGGCGCAACAGATACGCAGTATTTT. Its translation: CASSSGASGGGATDTQYF.

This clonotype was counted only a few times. The CDR3 bases are TGTGCCAGTAGTATAGCAATGGAAGGTTTCCGGCCTGAATCTCTCCACTTT. Translated: CASSIAMEGFRPESLHF. The gene calls are TRBV19 and TRBJ1-6; D not resolved. The CDR3 totals 17 residues. CDR1 and CDR2 (germline): LNHDA, SQIVND (reference sequence). Trimming pared 1 base from V and 16 bases from J, leaving 26 bases between.

The CDR3 sequence: CASSIVASPPGELFF. Written as DNA, the CDR3 is TGTGCCAGTAGTATAGTGGCATCCCCCCCCGGGGAGCTGTTTTTT. The J gene is TRBJ2-2, the V gene TRBV19; D not certain. Germline CDR1 is LNHDA and CDR2 is SQIVND (reference sequence). Trimming removed 1 base from V and 6 bases from J, with 12 bases in between. This CDR3 region has 15 residues.

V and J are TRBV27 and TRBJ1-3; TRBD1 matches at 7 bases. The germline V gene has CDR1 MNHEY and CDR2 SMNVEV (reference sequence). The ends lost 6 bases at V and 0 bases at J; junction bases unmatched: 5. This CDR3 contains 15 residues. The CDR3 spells CASRAGTDSGNTIYF. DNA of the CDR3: TGTGCCAGCAGAGCCGGGACAGACTCTGGAAACACCATATATTTT.

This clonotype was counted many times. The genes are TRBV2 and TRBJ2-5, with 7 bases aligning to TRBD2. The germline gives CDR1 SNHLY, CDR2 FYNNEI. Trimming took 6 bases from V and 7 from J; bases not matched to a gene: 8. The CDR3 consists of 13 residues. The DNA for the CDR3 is TGTGCCAGCAGGGGAATTGGGGAGGGGACCCAGTACTTC. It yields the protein CASRGIGEGTQYF.

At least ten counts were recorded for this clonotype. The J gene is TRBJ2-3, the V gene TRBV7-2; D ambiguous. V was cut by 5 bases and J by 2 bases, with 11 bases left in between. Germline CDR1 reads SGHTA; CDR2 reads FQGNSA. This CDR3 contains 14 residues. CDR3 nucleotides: TGTGCCAGCAGCCCCCTTGACATCACAGATACGCAGTATTTT. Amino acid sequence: CASSPLDITDTQYF.

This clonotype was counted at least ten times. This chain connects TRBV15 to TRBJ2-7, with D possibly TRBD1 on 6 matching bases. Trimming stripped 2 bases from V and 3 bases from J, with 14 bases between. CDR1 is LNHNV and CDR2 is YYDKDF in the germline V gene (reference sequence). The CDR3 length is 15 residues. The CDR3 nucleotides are TGTGCCACCAGCAGAAACACAGGGCCCTTCTACGAGCAGTACTTC. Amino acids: CATSRNTGPFYEQYF.

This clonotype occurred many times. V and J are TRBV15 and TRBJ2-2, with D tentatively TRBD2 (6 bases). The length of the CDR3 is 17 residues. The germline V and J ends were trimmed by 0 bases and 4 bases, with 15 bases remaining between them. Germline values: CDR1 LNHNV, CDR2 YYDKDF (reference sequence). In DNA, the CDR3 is TGTGCCACCAGCAGAGATCGGGGACTTACAGGCACCGGGGAGCTGTTTTTT. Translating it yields CATSRDRGLTGTGELFF.